One sample yielded the 26 T cell receptor beta chains listed below, sequenced in a study of cytomegalovirus exposure and HLA in healthy donors. PCR was performed using 60 Vbeta and 13 Jbeta primers. Using immunoSEQ multiplex PCR, the repertoire was profiled, and TCRdb retains in-frame clones only, with some absent. The sample yields over 100,000 clones, around 79% seen once. Sequences were obtained from PBMCs. The receptors were gathered from a woman in her 40s in good health and CMV-seronegative.

The chain combines TRBV5-5 with TRBJ1-2; the D is unclear. There are 15 residues in the CDR3. The germline V and J ends were trimmed by 2 bases and 4 bases, with 15 bases remaining between them. Germline CDR1 is SGHKS and CDR2 is YYEKEE (reference sequence). The CDR3 bases are TGTGCCAGCAGCTTATGGACTTGGGCCTCCTATGGCTACACCTTC. Translating gives CASSLWTWASYGYTF.

This chain links TRBV6-5 with TRBJ2-2; D is unclear. There are 14 residues in the CDR3. With 6 bases removed from V and 1 base from J, the gap between germline ends came to 9 bases. Germline lookup yields CDR1 MNHEY and CDR2 SVGAGI. This CDR3 reads CASRQAGNTGELFF. CDR3 bases: TGTGCCAGCAGGCAGGCCGGGAACACCGGGGAGCTGTTTTTT.

The V call is TRBV5-5, the J call TRBJ1-2; D remains ambiguous. The germline V and J ends were trimmed by 4 bases and 4 bases, with 17 bases remaining between them. The V gene's germline CDR1 is SGHKS and CDR2 YYEKEE (reference sequence). CDR3 size: 15 residues. In DNA form, the CDR3 reads TGTGCCAGCAGCCCGGTGGTCGCGCGGAGCTATGGCTACACCTTC. As protein: CASSPVVARSYGYTF.

The chain couples TRBV5-4 to TRBJ1-2; D is ambiguous. CDR3 size: 15 residues. Germline V gene lookup returns CDR1 SGHNT and CDR2 YYREEE (reference sequence). V lost 2 bases and J lost 4, with 15 bases in between. CDR3 bases: TGTGCCAGCAGCTTTTCTCCCGACGGGATCTATGGCTACACCTTC. This encodes CASSFSPDGIYGYTF.

The V gene is TRBV29-1, the J gene TRBJ2-2, with D hard to call. Germline-derived CDR1 and CDR2 are SQVTM and ANQGSEA. This CDR3 region has 13 residues. V lost 3 bases, J lost 0 bases, and 5 bases lay in between. CDR3 DNA: TGCAGCGTTGATTACACGAACACCGGGGAGCTGTTTTTT. Amino acid sequence: CSVDYTNTGELFF.

J is TRBJ1-6 and V is TRBV9; D is uncertain. The germline gives CDR1 SGDLS, CDR2 YYNGEE. The CDR3 totals 14 residues. V dropped 0 bases and J dropped 5 bases, with 6 bases sitting between them. The DNA of the CDR3 is TGTGCCAGCAGCGTAGATCCCGATAATTCACCCCTCCACTTT. It translates to CASSVDPDNSPLHF.

The rearrangement links TRBV5-1 to TRBJ2-7, with 10 nucleotides matching TRBD1. The germline CDR1 and CDR2 sequences are SGHRS and YFSETQ. V shed 3 bases and J 6 bases; nucleotides not matched to a gene: 9. This CDR3 contains 15 residues. CDR3 loop: CASSSYPGQGIEQYF. The CDR3 DNA follows: TGCGCCAGCAGCTCCTACCCGGGACAGGGGATCGAGCAGTACTTC.

The V and J genes are TRBV27 and TRBJ2-3; D is unclear. V lost 7 bases, J lost 3 bases, and 20 bases lay in between. The CDR3 length is 16 residues. From germline, CDR1 is MNHEY and CDR2 SMNVEV (reference sequence). The CDR3 DNA reads TGTGCCAGCACCCCCGAAGACCTAGTCGGGACAGATACGCAGTATTTT. It translates to CASTPEDLVGTDTQYF.

The chain is built from TRBV29-1 and TRBJ2-7, with a tentative D call TRBD1 (5 bases). CDR3 size: 11 residues. Germline V lookup: CDR1 SQVTM, CDR2 ANQGSEA. V lost 3 bases, J lost 5 bases, and 8 bases lay in between. As DNA, the CDR3 is TGCAGCGTTGATGTCAGGGACGAGCAGTACTTC. As protein: CSVDVRDEQYF.

This clone appeared a few times. The V call is TRBV15, the J call TRBJ1-2, with D possibly TRBD1 on 5 matching bases. V was clipped by 0 bases and J by 6 bases, with 14 bases between them. Germline V gene data show CDR1 as LNHNV and CDR2 as YYDKDF (reference sequence). The CDR3 totals 15 residues. The CDR3 nucleotides read TGTGCCACCAGCAGAGATGGATCGGGGGGGAATGGCTACACCTTC. Translation: CATSRDGSGGNGYTF.

This chain uses TRBV6-6 with TRBJ2-1; 10 nucleotides line up with TRBD1. Germline loops: CDR1 MNHNY, CDR2 SVGAGI (reference sequence). The CDR3 is 16 amino acids. J was trimmed by 2 bases and V by 6 bases; bases with no gene match: 7. This CDR3 is CASRAGQGGPYNEQFF. In DNA form, the CDR3 reads TGTGCCAGCAGAGCTGGACAGGGGGGCCCCTACAATGAGCAGTTCTTC.

The chain recombines TRBV5-4 with TRBJ2-5, with TRBD1 matching 9 bases. The J call may be mistaken, given a closer DNA end match to TRBJ2-7. The CDR3 is 14 residues long. Germline values: CDR1 SGHNT, CDR2 YYREEE (reference sequence). The CDR3 region has the DNA TGTGCCAGCAGCCTGACAGGGGGGACGTACGAGCAGTACTTC. As protein: CASSLTGGTYEQYF.

The chain combines TRBV9 with TRBJ2-2; 13 bases align to TRBD2. Germline lookup yields CDR1 SGDLS and CDR2 YYNGEE. V gave up 9 bases and J gave up 6 bases; unmatched junction bases: 2. This CDR3 spans 13 amino acids. The CDR3 DNA sequence: TGTGCCACCGGGACTAGCGGGGCCGGGGAGCTGTTTTTT. Protein product: CATGTSGAGELFF.

V is TRBV27 and J is TRBJ1-6; D call uncertain. Trimming took 6 bases from V and 1 from J, leaving 13 bases between them. Germline V gene sequence: CDR1 MNHEY, CDR2 SMNVEV (reference sequence). The CDR3 sequence is 16 residues long. As DNA, the CDR3 is TGTGCCAGCAGCCCAAAACAGAGATCCTATAATTCACCCCTCCACTTT. As protein: CASSPKQRSYNSPLHF.

Regarding this clone: The junction and the germline gene differ at one end; a read error may be behind it. The gene calls are TRBV7-9 and TRBJ2-1; possibly TRBD1 for D (5 bases). Germline CDR1 and CDR2: SEHNR and FQNEAQ (reference sequence). CDR3 length: 16 amino acids. In nucleotides, the CDR3 is TGTTCCAGCAGCTCCTATCGACAGTTCGATTACAATGAGCAGTTCTTC. This sequence encodes CSSSSYRQFDYNEQFF.

The chain combines TRBV6-1 with TRBJ2-2, with 8 positions matching TRBD2. Germline CDR1 is MNHNS and CDR2 is SASEGT. J lost 4 bases, V lost 4 bases, and 5 bases had no gene match. The CDR3 consists of 15 residues. CDR3 in amino acids: CASSGRLAGTGELFF. In DNA form, the CDR3 reads TGTGCCAGCAGTGGGAGGCTAGCGGGCACCGGGGAGCTGTTTTTT.

V gene TRBV7-3 combines with J gene TRBJ1-4, with TRBD1 matching over 7 bases. The CDR3 spans 15 residues. The V and J ends lost 0 bases and 4 bases, in that order; junction bases with no gene match: 2. Germline loops: CDR1 SGHTA, CDR2 FQGTGA. As DNA, the CDR3 is TGTGCCAGCAGCTTAACCAGGGACAGTAATGAAAAACTGTTTTTT. It yields the protein CASSLTRDSNEKLFF.

Only a few counts were recorded for this clone. CDR3 nucleotides: TGTGCCAGCAGCGTCGATGGCCGACGCCGGGATGGCTACACCTTC. It translates to CASSVDGRRRDGYTF. The chain links TRBV9 to TRBJ1-2; D gene uncertain. CDR3 size: 15 residues. Trimming pared 2 bases from V and 6 bases from J, leaving 17 bases between. Germline CDR1 SGDLS, CDR2 YYNGEE.

A few counts support this clone. This sequence joins TRBV30 and TRBJ1-3; D is perhaps TRBD1 (5 bases). V gave up 2 bases and J gave up 2 bases, with 7 bases separating them. CDR1 GTSNPN and CDR2 SVGIG come from the germline V gene (reference sequence). The CDR3 runs 13 residues. The CDR3: CAWSQGAGNTIYF. For the CDR3, the DNA is TGTGCCTGGAGTCAAGGGGCTGGAAACACCATATATTTT.

The gene calls are TRBV9 and TRBJ1-2; no clear D gene. From germline, CDR1 is SGDLS and CDR2 YYNGEE. Trimming shortened V by 4 bases and J by 2 bases, and 18 bases separated the two germline ends. The CDR3 extends over 16 amino acids. CDR3 DNA: TGTGCCAGCAGCCTCCCCTCGGTCAGCGCCAACTATGGCTACACCTTC. It encodes CASSLPSVSANYGYTF.

The genes are TRBV2 and TRBJ1-5; D is perhaps TRBD1 (5 bases). V lost 5 bases, J lost 4 bases, and 9 bases lay in between. The CDR3 runs to 13 residues. CDR1 is SNHLY and CDR2 is FYNNEI in the germline V gene. The CDR3 region has the DNA TGTGCCAGCAGTACCGACAGTAATCAGCCCCAGCATTTT. Translating it yields CASSTDSNQPQHF.

The chain has TRBV6-1 and TRBJ1-1; TRBD1 might be the D (5 bases). The ends were cut back, 10 bases at V and 4 bases at J, with 16 bases in the middle. The germline gives CDR1 MNHNS, CDR2 SASEGT. The CDR3 is 13 amino acids. CDR3 amino acids: CATRWGGSTEAFF. DNA for the CDR3: TGTGCCACGCGCTGGGGGGGTAGCACTGAAGCTTTCTTT.

The genes are TRBV27 and TRBJ2-3; 8 bases align to TRBD1. Germline CDR1 reads MNHEY; CDR2 reads SMNVEV (reference sequence). This CDR3 has 14 amino acids. V gave up 6 bases and J gave up 6 bases; unmatched junction bases: 8. CDR3 sequence reads: CASRRQGSRDTQYF. As DNA, the CDR3 is TGTGCCAGCAGAAGACAGGGGAGTCGGGATACGCAGTATTTT.

The rearrangement joins TRBV6-5 to TRBJ2-1; the D is unclear. There are 12 residues in the CDR3. V lost 4 bases and J lost 6, with 7 bases in between. CDR1 and CDR2 from the germline V gene are MNHEY and SVGAGI. The CDR3 DNA reads as TGTGCCAGCAGTTCCCCCCTCAATGAGCAGTTCTTC. Amino acids: CASSSPLNEQFF.

The rearrangement links TRBV14 to TRBJ2-1; possibly TRBD2 for D (5 bases). The CDR3 has 14 residues. The germline V gene encodes CDR1 SGHDN and CDR2 FVKESK. Trimming took off 0 bases at V and 8 bases at J, with 11 bases between the two ends. CDR3: CASSQEGMGDEQFF. CDR3 nucleotide sequence: TGTGCCAGCAGCCAAGAAGGGATGGGAGATGAGCAGTTCTTC.

The rearrangement links TRBV15 to TRBJ1-5; possible D gene TRBD1, 5 bases. The V gene's germline CDR1 is LNHNV and CDR2 YYDKDF (reference sequence). The CDR3 is 16 residues long. Trimming stripped 0 bases from V and 5 bases from J, with 14 bases between. CDR3 nucleotides: TGTGCCACCAGCAGAGATGGGGCGGGGCTGGATCAGCCCCAGCATTTT. This gives the protein CATSRDGAGLDQPQHF.